At least ten counts were recorded for the clone carrying this T cell receptor beta chain. Time point reported: patch test 2, 6 weeks after DPC sensitization. The treatment was: therapeutic diphenylcyclopropenone sensitization with weekly scalp DPC. Donors, patients with alopecia ranging from 18 to 70 years old and judged suitable for DPC, provided samples. In the authors' methods: Sample TCR totals centred on a median of approximately 96,000, ranging about 20,000 to 700,000. TCRdb called the RACE reads again in MiXCR, with one record for every CDR3 protein. It is TCRdb's table, rather than the study itself, that gives the V and J calls and clone size. The sample carries more than 110,000 distinct CDR3 sequences, 12% recorded once. The sample belongs to a study of human T cells and chemical hapten exposure. Study-level information: Diphenylcyclopropenone was applied weekly to patients' scalps across the roughly 24-week study.

The CDR3 covers 15 residues. Germline loops: CDR1 SGHNT, CDR2 YYREEE (reference sequence). V was clipped by 2 bases and J by 4 bases; unmatched bases: 8. The sequence was obtained from a woman between 45 and 65 years old with alopecia areata. Some clones in this sample may be carry-over from other donors' samples. The chain couples TRBV5-4 to TRBJ2-5; 7 bases agree with TRBD1. The sequences come from whole blood, collected in connection with sensitization to the hapten diphenylcyclopropenone (DPC). The CDR3 spells CASSFSPGGVETQYF. The CDR3 bases are TGTGCCAGCAGCTTCTCGCCAGGGGGAGTAGAGACCCAGTACTTC.